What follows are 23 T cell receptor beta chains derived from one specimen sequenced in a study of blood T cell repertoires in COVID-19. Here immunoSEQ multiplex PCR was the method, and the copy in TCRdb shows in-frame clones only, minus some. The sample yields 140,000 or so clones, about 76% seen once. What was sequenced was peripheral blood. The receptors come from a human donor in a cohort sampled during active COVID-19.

The CDR3 DNA follows: TGTGCCAGTACTAGGACAGGGGATGTCAGCAGACAGCCCCAGCATTTT. This codes for CASTRTGDVSRQPQHF. J is TRBJ1-5 and V is TRBV19; the match to TRBD1 covers 9 bases. V shed 7 bases and J 7 bases; nucleotides not matched to a gene: 14. This CDR3 is 16 amino acids long. Germline CDR1 is LNHDA and CDR2 is SQIVND (reference sequence). Variable domain in full (rest from reference TRBV19 and TRBJ1-5): DGGITQSPKYLFRKEGQNVTLSCEQNLNHDAMYWYRQDPGQGLRLIYYSQIVNDFQKGDIAEGYSVSREKKESFPLTVTSAQKNPTAFYLCASTRTGDVSRQPQHFGDGTRLSIL.

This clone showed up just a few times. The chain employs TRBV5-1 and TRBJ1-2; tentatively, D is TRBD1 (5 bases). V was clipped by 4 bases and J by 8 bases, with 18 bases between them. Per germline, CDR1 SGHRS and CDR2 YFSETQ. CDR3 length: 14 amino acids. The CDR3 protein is CASSPDVGARGYTF. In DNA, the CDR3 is TGCGCCAGCAGCCCGGACGTAGGGGCGAGGGGCTACACCTTC.

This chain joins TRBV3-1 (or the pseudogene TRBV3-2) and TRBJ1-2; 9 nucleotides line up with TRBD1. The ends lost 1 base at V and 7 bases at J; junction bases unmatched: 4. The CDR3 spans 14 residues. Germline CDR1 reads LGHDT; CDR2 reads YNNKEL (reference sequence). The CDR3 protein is CASSQVDRGGGYTF. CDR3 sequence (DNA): TGTGCCAGCAGCCAAGTCGACAGGGGGGGTGGCTACACCTTC.

DNA of the CDR3: TGCGCCAGCAGCCAAGGGAGTATAGGGGTGTACGAGCAGTACTTC. Translating it yields CASSQGSIGVYEQYF. The genes are TRBV4-3 and TRBJ2-7; the D gene is possibly TRBD1 (5 bases). This CDR3 is 15 amino acids long. The V and J ends lost 1 base and 4 bases respectively, with 14 bases between them. Per the germline V gene, CDR1 is LGHNA and CDR2 is YSLEER.

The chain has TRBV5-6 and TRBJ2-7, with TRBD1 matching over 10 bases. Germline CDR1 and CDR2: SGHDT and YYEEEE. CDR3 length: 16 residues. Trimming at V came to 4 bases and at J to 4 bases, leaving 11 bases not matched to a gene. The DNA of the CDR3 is TGTGCCAGCAGCCCCGGGACAGGGGTTTTTGTGTACGAGCAGTACTTC. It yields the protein CASSPGTGVFVYEQYF.

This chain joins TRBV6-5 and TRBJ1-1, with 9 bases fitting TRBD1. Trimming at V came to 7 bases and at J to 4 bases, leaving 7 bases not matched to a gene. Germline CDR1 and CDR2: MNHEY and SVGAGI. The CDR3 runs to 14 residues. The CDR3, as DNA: TGTGCCAGCAATGCCGGGACAGGGCCCACTGAAGCTTTCTTT. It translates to CASNAGTGPTEAFF.

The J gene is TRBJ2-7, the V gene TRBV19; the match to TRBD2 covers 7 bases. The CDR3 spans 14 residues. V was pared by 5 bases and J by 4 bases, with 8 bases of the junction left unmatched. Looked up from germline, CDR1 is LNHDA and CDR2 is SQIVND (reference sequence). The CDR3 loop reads CASSLLAESYEQYF. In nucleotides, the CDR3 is TGTGCCAGTAGTCTCCTAGCGGAATCTTACGAGCAGTACTTC.

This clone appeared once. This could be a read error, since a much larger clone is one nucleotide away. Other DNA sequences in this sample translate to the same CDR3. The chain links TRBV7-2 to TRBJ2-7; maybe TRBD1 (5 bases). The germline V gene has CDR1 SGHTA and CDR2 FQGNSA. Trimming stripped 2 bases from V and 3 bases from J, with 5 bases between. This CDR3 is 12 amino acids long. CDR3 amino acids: CASSLQGYEQYF. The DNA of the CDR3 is TGTGCCAGCAGCTTACAGGGCTACGAGCAGTACTTC.

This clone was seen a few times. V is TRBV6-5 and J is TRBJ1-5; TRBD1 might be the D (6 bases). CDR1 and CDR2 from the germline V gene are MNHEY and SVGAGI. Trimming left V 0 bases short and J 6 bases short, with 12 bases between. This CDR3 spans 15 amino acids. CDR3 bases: TGTGCCAGCAGTTACTCGATTCCCAGGGGTCAGCCCCAGCATTTT. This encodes CASSYSIPRGQPQHF.

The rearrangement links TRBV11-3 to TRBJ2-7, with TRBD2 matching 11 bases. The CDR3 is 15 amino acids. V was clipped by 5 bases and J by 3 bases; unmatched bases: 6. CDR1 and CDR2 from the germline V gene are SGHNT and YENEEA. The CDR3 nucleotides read TGTGCCAGCAGCCCCGGGACTAGCGGTATCTACGAGCAGTACTTC. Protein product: CASSPGTSGIYEQYF.

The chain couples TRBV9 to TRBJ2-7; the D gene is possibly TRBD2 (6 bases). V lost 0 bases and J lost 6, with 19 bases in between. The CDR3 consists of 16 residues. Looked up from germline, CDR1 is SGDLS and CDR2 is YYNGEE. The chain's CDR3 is CASSVGPTGGNGEQYF. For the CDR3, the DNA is TGTGCCAGCAGCGTAGGTCCCACGGGCGGGAACGGCGAGCAGTACTTC.

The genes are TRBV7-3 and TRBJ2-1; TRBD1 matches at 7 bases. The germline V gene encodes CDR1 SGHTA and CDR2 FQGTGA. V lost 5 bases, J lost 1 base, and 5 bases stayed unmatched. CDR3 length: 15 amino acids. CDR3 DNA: TGTGCCAGCAGCGTCCGGGACAGTTCCTACAATGAGCAGTTCTTC. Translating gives CASSVRDSSYNEQFF.

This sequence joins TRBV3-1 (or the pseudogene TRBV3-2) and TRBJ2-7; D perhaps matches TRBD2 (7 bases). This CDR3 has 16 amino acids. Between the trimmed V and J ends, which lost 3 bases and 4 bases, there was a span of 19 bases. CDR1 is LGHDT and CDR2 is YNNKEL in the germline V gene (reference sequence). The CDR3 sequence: CASSHRIGGRGYEQYF. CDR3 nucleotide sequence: TGTGCCAGCAGCCACAGGATAGGGGGGAGGGGATACGAGCAGTACTTC.

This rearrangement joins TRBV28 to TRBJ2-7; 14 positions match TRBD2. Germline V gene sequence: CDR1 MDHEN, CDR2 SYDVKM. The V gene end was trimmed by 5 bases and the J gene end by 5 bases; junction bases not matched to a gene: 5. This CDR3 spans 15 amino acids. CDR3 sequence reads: CASSPSTSGRDEQYF. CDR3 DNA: TGTGCCAGCAGTCCATCGACTAGCGGGAGGGACGAGCAGTACTTC.

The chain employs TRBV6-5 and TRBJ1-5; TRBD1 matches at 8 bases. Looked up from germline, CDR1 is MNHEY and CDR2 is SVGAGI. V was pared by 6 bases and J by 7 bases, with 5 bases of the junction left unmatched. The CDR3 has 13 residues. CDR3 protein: CASSLRQGQPQHF. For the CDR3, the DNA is TGTGCCAGCAGCCTTAGACAGGGGCAGCCCCAGCATTTT.

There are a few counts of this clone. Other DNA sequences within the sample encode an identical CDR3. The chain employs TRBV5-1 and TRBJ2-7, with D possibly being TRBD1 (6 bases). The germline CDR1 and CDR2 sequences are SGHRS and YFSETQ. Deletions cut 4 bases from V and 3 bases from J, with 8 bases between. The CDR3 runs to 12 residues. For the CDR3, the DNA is TGCGCCAGCAGCGTACAGGGCTACGAGCAGTACTTC. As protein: CASSVQGYEQYF.

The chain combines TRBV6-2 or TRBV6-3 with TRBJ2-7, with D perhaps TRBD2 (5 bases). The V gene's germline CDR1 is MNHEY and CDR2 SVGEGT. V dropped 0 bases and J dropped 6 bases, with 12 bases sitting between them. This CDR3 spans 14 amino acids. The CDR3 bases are TGTGCCAGCAGTTACTCCCCGGCCGCGGGCGAGCAGTACTTC. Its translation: CASSYSPAAGEQYF.

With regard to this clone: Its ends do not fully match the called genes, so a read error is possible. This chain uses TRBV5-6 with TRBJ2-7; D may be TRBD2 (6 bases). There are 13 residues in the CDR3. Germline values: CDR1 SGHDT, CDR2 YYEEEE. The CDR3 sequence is CASSEDYSYVQYF. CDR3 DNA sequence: TGTGCCAGCAGCGAGGACTACTCCTACGTGCAGTACTTC.

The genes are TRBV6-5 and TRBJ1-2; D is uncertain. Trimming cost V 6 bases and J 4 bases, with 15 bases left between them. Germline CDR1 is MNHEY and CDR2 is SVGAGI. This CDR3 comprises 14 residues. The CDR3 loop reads CASRSNGVPYGYTF. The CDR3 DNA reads TGTGCCAGCAGGTCCAATGGAGTTCCCTATGGCTACACCTTC.

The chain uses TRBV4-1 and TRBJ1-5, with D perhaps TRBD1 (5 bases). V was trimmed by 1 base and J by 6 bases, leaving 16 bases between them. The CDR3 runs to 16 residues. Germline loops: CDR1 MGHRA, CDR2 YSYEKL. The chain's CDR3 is CASSQGVGQGGQPQHF. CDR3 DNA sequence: TGCGCCAGCAGCCAAGGTGTAGGTCAGGGTGGTCAGCCCCAGCATTTT.

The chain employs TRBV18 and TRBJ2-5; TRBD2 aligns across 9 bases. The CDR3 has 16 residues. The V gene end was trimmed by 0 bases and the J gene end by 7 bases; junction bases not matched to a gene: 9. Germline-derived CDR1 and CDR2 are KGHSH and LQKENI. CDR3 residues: CASSPPETSGSRTQYF. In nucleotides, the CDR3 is TGTGCCAGCTCACCACCTGAGACTAGCGGTTCCAGGACCCAGTACTTC.

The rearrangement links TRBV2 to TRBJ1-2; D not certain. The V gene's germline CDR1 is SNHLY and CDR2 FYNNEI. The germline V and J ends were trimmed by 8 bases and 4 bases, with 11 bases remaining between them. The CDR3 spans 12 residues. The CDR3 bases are TGTGCCAGCTCGGAGGGCTTCTATGGCTACACCTTC. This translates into CASSEGFYGYTF.

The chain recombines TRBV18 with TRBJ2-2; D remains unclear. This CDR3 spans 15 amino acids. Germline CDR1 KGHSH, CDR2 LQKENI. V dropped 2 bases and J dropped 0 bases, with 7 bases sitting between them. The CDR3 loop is CASSPAPSNTGELFF. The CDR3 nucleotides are TGTGCCAGCTCACCAGCGCCGTCGAACACCGGGGAGCTGTTTTTT. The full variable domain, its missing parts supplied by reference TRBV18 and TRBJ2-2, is NAGVMQNPRHLVRRRGQEARLRCSPMKGHSHVYWYRQLPEEGLKFMVYLQKENIIDESGMPKERFSAEFPKEGPSILRIQQVVRGDSAAYFCASSPAPSNTGELFFGEGSRLTVL.